This TCR beta chain was identified in a study of T cell changes during pregnancy in multiple sclerosis. Germline CDR1 is SGHTA and CDR2 is FQGTGA. V was pared by 4 bases and J by 4 bases, with 9 bases of the junction left unmatched. The CDR3 has 16 residues. Data came from immunoSEQ multiplex PCR; TCRdb stores just in-frame clones and leaves some out. This table has 55,000 to 70,000 clones, about nine tenths appearing once. The specimen comprised peripheral blood, sampled after pregnancy. The chain couples TRBV7-3 to TRBJ1-1; 10 positions agree with TRBD1. This receptor was obtained from a female donor with multiple sclerosis, enrolled in a pregnancy study. Written as DNA, the CDR3 is TGTGCCAGCAGCTCCCCGGCCGGGACAGGGGCCACTGAAGCTTTCTTT. This gives the protein CASSSPAGTGATEAFF.